The sequence of this T cell receptor (beta chain) was determined in a study of blood T cell repertoires in COVID-19. Across the whole study: T cells, B-cell-depleted T cells, or PBMCs provided the cDNA or gDNA that served as material.

The CDR3 runs 18 residues. The J segment lost 2 bases and the V segment lost 2 bases, leaving 7 bases of the junction unmatched. Germline V gene data show CDR1 as SGHTA and CDR2 as FQGNSA. This clone occurred once. As originally analysed: Amplification of reference gene primers was used by the study to estimate nucleated cell counts. Some clones are missing from TCRdb's copy, which holds only in-frame ones; the method was immunoSEQ multiplex PCR. D and trimming come from the DNA, and the V and J calls and clone size come from that table. The sample gives 70,000 or so clones, more than 70% of which show up once; around 47% is in the top ten.

The chain recombines TRBV7-2 with TRBJ2-3; TRBD2 matches at 13 bases. Input material: peripheral blood. The sequence was obtained from a human donor in a cohort sampled during active COVID-19. The CDR3 reads CASSLTSGRAGNTDTQYF. CDR3 coding DNA: TGTGCCAGCAGCTTAACTAGCGGGAGGGCTGGTAACACAGATACGCAGTATTTT.